This TCR beta chain was identified during a study of blood T cell repertoires in COVID-19. About the study: Sources were T cells, B-cell-depleted T cells, or PBMCs; the material itself was cDNA or gDNA.

Looked up from germline, CDR1 is LGHDT and CDR2 is YNNKEL (reference sequence). Trimming pared 4 bases from V and 0 bases from J, leaving 13 bases between. CDR3 length equals 15 residues. Assay used: immunoSEQ multiplex PCR; TCRdb lists only in-frame clones, some missing. The table shows about 200,000 clones, with under 90% occurring only once. What was sequenced was peripheral blood. This sequence was found in a person in their 70s with COVID-19, enrolled during active disease. The chain carries TRBV3-1 (or the pseudogene TRBV3-2) and TRBJ2-7, with a weak D call TRBD2 (5 bases). CDR3 protein: CASSPKAESSYEQYF. Written as DNA, the CDR3 is TGTGCCAGCAGCCCGAAAGCGGAGAGCTCCTACGAGCAGTACTTC.